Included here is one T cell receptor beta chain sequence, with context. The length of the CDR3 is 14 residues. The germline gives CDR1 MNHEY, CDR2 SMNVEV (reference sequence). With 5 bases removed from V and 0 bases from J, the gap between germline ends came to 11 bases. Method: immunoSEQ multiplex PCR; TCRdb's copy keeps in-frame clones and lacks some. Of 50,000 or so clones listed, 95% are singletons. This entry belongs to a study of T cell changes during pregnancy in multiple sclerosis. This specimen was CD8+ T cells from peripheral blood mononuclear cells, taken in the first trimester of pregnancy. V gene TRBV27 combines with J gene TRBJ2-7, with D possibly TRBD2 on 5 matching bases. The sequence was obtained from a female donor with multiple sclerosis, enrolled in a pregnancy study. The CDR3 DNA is TGTGCCAGCAGTAGCGGTGGGAGCTCCTACGAGCAGTACTTC. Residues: CASSSGGSSYEQYF.